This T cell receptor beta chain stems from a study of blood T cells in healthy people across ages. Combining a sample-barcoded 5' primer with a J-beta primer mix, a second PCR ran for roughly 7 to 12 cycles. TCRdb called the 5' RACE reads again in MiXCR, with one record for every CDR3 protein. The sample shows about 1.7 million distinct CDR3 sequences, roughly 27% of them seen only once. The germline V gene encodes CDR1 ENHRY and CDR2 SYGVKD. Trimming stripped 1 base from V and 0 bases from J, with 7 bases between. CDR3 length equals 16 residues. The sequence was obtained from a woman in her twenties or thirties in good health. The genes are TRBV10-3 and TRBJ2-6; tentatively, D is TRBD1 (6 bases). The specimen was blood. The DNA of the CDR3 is TGTGCCATCAGTGAGTGGGGGCCCTCTGGGGCCAACGTCCTGACTTTC. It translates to CAISEWGPSGANVLTF.